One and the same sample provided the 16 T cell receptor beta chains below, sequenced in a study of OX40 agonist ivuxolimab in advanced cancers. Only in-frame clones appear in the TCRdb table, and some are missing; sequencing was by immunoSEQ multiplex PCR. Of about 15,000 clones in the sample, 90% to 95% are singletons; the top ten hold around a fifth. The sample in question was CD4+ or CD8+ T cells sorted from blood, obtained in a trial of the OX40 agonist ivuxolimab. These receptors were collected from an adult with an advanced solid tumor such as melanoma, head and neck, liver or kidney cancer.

The DNA of the CDR3 is TGTGCCAGAAGCTGGGTCAAACAAAGCCATGGGAGCTACGAGCAGTACTTC. Translating it yields CARSWVKQSHGSYEQYF. This chain joins TRBV5-3 and TRBJ2-7, with a weak D call TRBD2 (5 bases). TRBV5-3 is recorded as an ORF, its role being uncertain. The CDR3 loop spans 17 amino acids. Trimming pared 3 bases from V and 3 bases from J, leaving 22 bases between.

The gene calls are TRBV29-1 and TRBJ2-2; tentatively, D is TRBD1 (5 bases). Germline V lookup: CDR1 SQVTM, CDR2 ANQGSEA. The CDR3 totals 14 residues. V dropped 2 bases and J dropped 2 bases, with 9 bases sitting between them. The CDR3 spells CSVEQGLNTGELFF. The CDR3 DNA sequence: TGCAGCGTTGAACAGGGATTAAACACCGGGGAGCTGTTTTTT.

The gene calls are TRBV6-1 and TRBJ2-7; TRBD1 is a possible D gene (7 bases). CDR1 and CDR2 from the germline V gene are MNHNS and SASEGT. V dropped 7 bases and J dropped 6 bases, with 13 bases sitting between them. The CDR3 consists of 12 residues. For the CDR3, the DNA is TGTGCCAGCACGCCAGGGGGGCCCGAGCAGTACTTC. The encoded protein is CASTPGGPEQYF.

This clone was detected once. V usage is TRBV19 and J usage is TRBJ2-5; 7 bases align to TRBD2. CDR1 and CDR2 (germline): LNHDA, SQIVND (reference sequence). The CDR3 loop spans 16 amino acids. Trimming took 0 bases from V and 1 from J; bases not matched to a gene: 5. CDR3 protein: CASSIDGTIVQETQYF. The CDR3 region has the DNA TGTGCCAGTAGTATAGATGGGACTATTGTCCAAGAGACCCAGTACTTC.

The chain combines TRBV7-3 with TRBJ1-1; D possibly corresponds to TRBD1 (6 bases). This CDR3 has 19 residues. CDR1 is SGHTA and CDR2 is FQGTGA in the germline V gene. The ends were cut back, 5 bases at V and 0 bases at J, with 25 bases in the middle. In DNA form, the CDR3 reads TGTGCCAGCAGCATGTTGATCTCCGGGCCCCGGGACATGAACACTGAAGCTTTCTTT. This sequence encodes CASSMLISGPRDMNTEAFF.

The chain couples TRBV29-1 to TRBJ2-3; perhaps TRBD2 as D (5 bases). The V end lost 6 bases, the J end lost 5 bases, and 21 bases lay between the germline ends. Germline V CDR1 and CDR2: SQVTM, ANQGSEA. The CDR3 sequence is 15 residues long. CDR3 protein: CSVNLAPPAVDTQYF. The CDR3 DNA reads TGCAGCGTCAATCTAGCCCCCCCGGCTGTAGATACGCAGTATTTT.

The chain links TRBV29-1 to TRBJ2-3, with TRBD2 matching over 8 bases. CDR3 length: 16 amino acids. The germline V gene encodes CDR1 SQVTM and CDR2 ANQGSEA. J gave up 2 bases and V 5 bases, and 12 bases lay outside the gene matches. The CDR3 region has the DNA TGCAGCGTTAGGGGACCGGGAGGGTCCTTCACAGATACGCAGTATTTT. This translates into CSVRGPGGSFTDTQYF.

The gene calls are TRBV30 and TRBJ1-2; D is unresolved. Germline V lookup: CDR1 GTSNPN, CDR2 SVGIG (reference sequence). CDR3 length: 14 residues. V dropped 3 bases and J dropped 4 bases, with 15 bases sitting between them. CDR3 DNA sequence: TGTGCCTGGAGGGCCCGGGTCCTATCCTATGGCTACACCTTC. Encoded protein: CAWRARVLSYGYTF.

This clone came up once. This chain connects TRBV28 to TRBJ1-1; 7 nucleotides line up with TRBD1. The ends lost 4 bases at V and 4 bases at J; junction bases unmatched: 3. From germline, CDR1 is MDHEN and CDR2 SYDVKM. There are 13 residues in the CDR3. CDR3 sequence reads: CASSSTGSTEAFF. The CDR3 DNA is TGTGCCAGCAGTTCGACAGGGAGCACTGAAGCTTTCTTT.

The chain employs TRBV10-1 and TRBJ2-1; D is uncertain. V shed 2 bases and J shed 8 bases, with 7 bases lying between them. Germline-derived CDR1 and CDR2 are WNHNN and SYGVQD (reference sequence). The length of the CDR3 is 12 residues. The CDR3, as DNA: TGCGCCAGCAGTGAGGCTGGGCATGAGCAGTTCTTC. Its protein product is CASSEAGHEQFF.

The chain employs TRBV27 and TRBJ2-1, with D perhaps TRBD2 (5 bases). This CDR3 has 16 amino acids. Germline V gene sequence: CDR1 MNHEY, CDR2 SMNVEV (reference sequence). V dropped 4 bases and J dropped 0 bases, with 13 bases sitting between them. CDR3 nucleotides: TGTGCCAGCAGTTCCTCAAGCGGAGGCTCCTACAATGAGCAGTTCTTC. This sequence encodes CASSSSSGGSYNEQFF.

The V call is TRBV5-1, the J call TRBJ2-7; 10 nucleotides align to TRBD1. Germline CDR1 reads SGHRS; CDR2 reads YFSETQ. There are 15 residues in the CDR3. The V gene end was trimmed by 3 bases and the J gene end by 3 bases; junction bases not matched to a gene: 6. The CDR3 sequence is CASSWTGGADYEQYF. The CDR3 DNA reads TGCGCCAGCAGCTGGACAGGGGGAGCGGACTACGAGCAGTACTTC.

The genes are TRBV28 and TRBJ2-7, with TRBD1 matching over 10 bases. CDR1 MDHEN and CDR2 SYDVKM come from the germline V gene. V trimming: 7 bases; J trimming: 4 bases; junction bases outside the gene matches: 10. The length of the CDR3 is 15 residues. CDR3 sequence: CASIPTGTGEYEQYF. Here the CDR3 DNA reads TGTGCCAGCATTCCAACGGGGACAGGGGAGTACGAGCAGTACTTC.

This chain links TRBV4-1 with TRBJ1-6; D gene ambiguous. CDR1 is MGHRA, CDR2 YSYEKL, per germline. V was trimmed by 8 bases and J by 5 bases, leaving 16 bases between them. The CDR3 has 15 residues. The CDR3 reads CASRWTADDNSPLHF. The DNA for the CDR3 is TGCGCCAGCCGGTGGACTGCAGACGATAATTCACCCCTCCACTTT.

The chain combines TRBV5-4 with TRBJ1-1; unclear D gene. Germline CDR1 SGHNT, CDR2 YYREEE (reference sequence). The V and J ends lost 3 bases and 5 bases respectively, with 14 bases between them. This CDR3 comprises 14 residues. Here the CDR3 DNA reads TGTGCCAGCAGCTCCGTCCTAACAAGTACTGAAGCTTTCTTT. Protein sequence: CASSSVLTSTEAFF.

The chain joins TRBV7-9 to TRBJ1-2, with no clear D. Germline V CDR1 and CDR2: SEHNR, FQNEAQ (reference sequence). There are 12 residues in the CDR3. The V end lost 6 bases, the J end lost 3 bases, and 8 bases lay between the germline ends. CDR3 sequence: CASRILDYGYTF. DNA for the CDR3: TGTGCCAGCAGAATCCTAGACTATGGCTACACCTTC.